The 3 T cell receptor beta chains listed next were all sequenced from one sample in a study of beta chain features in type 1 diabetes. Expressed TCRB transcripts were sequenced because the entire RNA isolate underwent reverse transcription. The method was immunoSEQ multiplex PCR; TCRdb's version includes in-frame clones alone and lacks a portion of them. The sample has approximately 160,000 clones, over 7.5% seen once. The source material was central memory CD4+ T cells from blood. The origin of the receptors is a woman between 18 and 29 years old in good health.

The chain carries TRBV5-1 and TRBJ1-1; D is uncertain. This CDR3 spans 15 amino acids. Looked up from germline, CDR1 is SGHRS and CDR2 is YFSETQ. Trimming left V 4 bases short and J 3 bases short, with 16 bases between. The CDR3 protein is CASSLSAREDTEAFF. In DNA, the CDR3 is TGCGCCAGCAGCCTTTCAGCCCGGGAGGACACTGAAGCTTTCTTT.

The sample holds a few counts of this clone. V gene TRBV7-2 combines with J gene TRBJ1-4, with D possibly matching TRBD1 (5 bases). Germline V gene data show CDR1 as SGHTA and CDR2 as FQGNSA. V gave up 8 bases and J gave up 8 bases, with 15 bases separating them. This CDR3 has 13 amino acids. CDR3 sequence: CASGFKGLEKLFF. CDR3 nucleotide sequence: TGTGCCAGCGGATTCAAGGGGTTAGAAAAACTGTTTTTT.

The chain couples TRBV30 to TRBJ2-5; a weak D match, TRBD2 (5 bases). The CDR3 is 14 amino acids. The germline V and J ends were trimmed by 5 bases and 5 bases, with 18 bases remaining between them. Germline lookup yields CDR1 GTSNPN and CDR2 SVGIG (reference sequence). CDR3 loop: CAWSRRSNRETQYF. The DNA for the CDR3 is TGTGCCTGGTCCCGGAGGTCGAACCGGGAGACCCAGTACTTC.